The 18 T cell receptor beta chains listed next were all sequenced from one sample in a study of CDR3 diversity in severe acne. Each CDR3 protein is one row after TCRdb ran MiXCR on the PCR reads. The data contain roughly 100,000 distinct CDR3 sequences, about half of them singletons. The sample consisted of blood. These receptors all come from a male donor with acne.

This clonotype has only a few counts. The chain is built from TRBV12-3 or TRBV12-4 and TRBJ2-2, with 8 bases matching TRBD2. The trim removed 3 bases at V and 5 bases at J, leaving 2 bases unmatched. This CDR3 is 14 amino acids long. CDR3 nucleotide sequence: TGTGCCAGCAGTTTCGGGAGGGCGACCGGGGAGCTGTTTTTT. It is translated as CASSFGRATGELFF.

This clonotype was counted at least ten times. The rearrangement links TRBV9 to TRBJ2-1; D possibly matches TRBD1 or TRBD2 (5 bases each). Germline V CDR1 and CDR2: SGDLS, YYNGEE. This CDR3 comprises 14 residues. Trimming stripped 2 bases from V and 8 bases from J, with 14 bases between. CDR3 in amino acids: CASSVGEFRDEQFF. The CDR3 DNA reads TGTGCCAGCAGCGTGGGGGAGTTTAGGGATGAGCAGTTCTTC.

On this clonotype itself: The junction does not match germline at one end; this may be a read error. The chain has TRBV10-2 and TRBJ2-3; D unclear. The CDR3 covers 15 residues. CDR1 is WSHSY and CDR2 is SAAADI in the germline V gene. CDR3: CAISESSPNTDTQYF. CDR3 nucleotides: TGCGCCATCAGTGAGTCCTCGCCCAACACAGATACGCAGTATTTT.

This clonotype was recorded at least ten times. The chain combines TRBV15 with TRBJ2-4; D call uncertain. Trimming left V 0 bases short and J 10 bases short, with 19 bases between. The CDR3 covers 16 residues. In germline, CDR1 is LNHNV, CDR2 YYDKDF (reference sequence). CDR3 sequence: CATSRDIRTISGIQYF. CDR3 in DNA: TGTGCCACCAGCAGAGATATAAGGACCATATCTGGAATTCAGTACTTC.

The chain links TRBV5-5 to TRBJ2-7, with 8 bases lining up with TRBD2. The V segment lost 4 bases and the J segment 2 bases; nucleotides outside the gene matches: 8. The CDR3 covers 15 residues. Germline CDR1 SGHKS, CDR2 YYEKEE (reference sequence). The CDR3 DNA is TGTGCCAGCAGCCTGGGGACTAGTAGGACCTACGAGCAGTACTTC. This codes for CASSLGTSRTYEQYF.

For this clonotype: A read error may explain this, as a much larger clone is one base away. V gene TRBV9 combines with J gene TRBJ2-1; 7 positions match TRBD2. The CDR3 has 16 residues. Germline V gives CDR1 SGDLS, CDR2 YYNGEE. CDR3: CACSVDGGGTYNEQFF. The CDR3 DNA reads TGTGCCTGCAGCGTAGATGGGGGGGGTACTTACAATGAGCAGTTCTTC.

The chain employs TRBV7-3 and TRBJ2-6; D may be TRBD1 (5 bases). With 5 bases removed from V and 0 bases from J, the gap between germline ends came to 8 bases. This CDR3 has 15 residues. The germline V gene has CDR1 SGHTA and CDR2 FQGTGA. The CDR3 reads CASSVDSSGANVLTF. CDR3 coding DNA: TGTGCCAGCAGCGTCGACAGCTCTGGGGCCAACGTCCTGACTTTC.

In the case of this clonotype: At one end, the junction sequence differs from germline, possibly due to a read error. The chain links TRBV9 to TRBJ2-7; D assignment may be TRBD1 or TRBD2 (5 bases each). CDR1 is SGDLS and CDR2 is YYNGEE in the germline V gene. This CDR3 has 15 amino acids. CDR3 amino acids: CASSSGQLAYYEQYF. In DNA, the CDR3 is TGCGCCAGCAGCTCGGGGCAGCTCGCCTACTACGAGCAGTACTTC.

The sample holds one count of this clonotype. The rearrangement links TRBV5-1 to TRBJ1-6, with 10 bases lining up with TRBD1. The CDR3 totals 17 residues. Germline V gene data show CDR1 as SGHRS and CDR2 as YFSETQ. V gave up 7 bases and J gave up 7 bases; unmatched junction bases: 14. CDR3 loop: CASRNLRQGARNSPLHF. The CDR3 region has the DNA TGCGCCAGCCGCAACCTTCGACAGGGGGCGCGGAATTCACCCCTCCACTTT.

This clonotype was observed at least ten times. The genes are TRBV12-3 or TRBV12-4 and TRBJ1-1; D is undetermined. The CDR3 is made up of 14 amino acids. Deletions cut 0 bases from V and 1 base from J, with 6 bases between. The CDR3 reads CASSLAGKNTEAFF. CDR3 nucleotide sequence: TGTGCCAGCAGTTTAGCCGGGAAGAACACTGAAGCTTTCTTT.

This clonotype is termed medium-sized. The chain has TRBV4-2 and TRBJ2-7; D remains ambiguous. Per the germline V gene, CDR1 is LGHNA and CDR2 is YNFKEQ. The germline V and J ends were trimmed by 3 bases and 3 bases, with 12 bases remaining between them. This CDR3 is 14 amino acids long. In nucleotides, the CDR3 is TGTGCCAGCAGCCAGGCCGAGGACGGCTACGAGCAGTACTTC. Protein sequence: CASSQAEDGYEQYF.

This clonotype showed up many times. The chain is built from TRBV5-8 and TRBJ1-1; no firm D call. CDR3 size: 12 residues. The germline CDR1 and CDR2 sequences are SGHTS and YDEGEE. The V gene lost 1 base and the J gene lost 10 bases, with 11 bases spanning the gap. In nucleotides, the CDR3 is TGTGCCAGCAGCTTGATCCCGTCCCGAGCTTTCTTT. Encoded protein: CASSLIPSRAFF.

The V and J genes are TRBV20-1 and TRBJ2-1, with 11 bases fitting TRBD2. Per germline, CDR1 DFQATT and CDR2 SNEGSKA (reference sequence). The J segment lost 3 bases and the V segment lost 6 bases, leaving 10 bases of the junction unmatched. The CDR3 loop spans 16 amino acids. CDR3 nucleotide sequence: TGCAGTGCCTCTGGTAGCGGGAGGGCCTTCTACAATGAGCAGTTCTTC. Its protein product is CSASGSGRAFYNEQFF.

This chain joins TRBV7-6 and TRBJ2-7; 9 positions agree with TRBD1. CDR3 size: 16 residues. Trimming took 5 bases from V and 4 from J; bases not matched to a gene: 12. Germline CDR1 is SGHVS and CDR2 is FNYEAQ. CDR3 amino acids: CASSRPGTGSQYEQYF. Written as DNA, the CDR3 is TGTGCCAGCAGCCGCCCCGGGACAGGGAGTCAATACGAGCAGTACTTC.

This sequence joins TRBV25-1 and TRBJ1-1; 8 nucleotides align to TRBD1. Germline lookup yields CDR1 MGHDK and CDR2 SYGVNS. The CDR3 sequence is 13 residues long. V lost 8 bases and J lost 6; bases outside the gene matches: 8. The CDR3 DNA is TGTGCCAGCGTGGACAGGGACGGCCCTGAAGCTTTCTTT. Translated, it gives CASVDRDGPEAFF.

The V call is TRBV6-1, the J call TRBJ2-2, with D hard to call. With 8 bases removed from V and 6 bases from J, the gap between germline ends came to 10 bases. This CDR3 spans 12 amino acids. CDR1 is MNHNS, CDR2 SASEGT, per germline. The CDR3 coding sequence is TGTGCCAGCGGCATCGGCGCCGGGGAGCTGTTTTTT. Protein product: CASGIGAGELFF.

This clonotype has ten or more counts. The rearrangement links TRBV12-3 or TRBV12-4 to TRBJ2-1; 8 bases fit TRBD1. CDR3 length: 15 amino acids. With V trimmed by 5 bases and J by 6 bases, 9 bases remained unmatched. CDR3: CASSRQGARVNEQFF. CDR3 in DNA: TGTGCCAGCAGTCGTCAGGGGGCGCGGGTCAATGAGCAGTTCTTC.

This clonotype was seen more than once but under ten times. The chain's CDR3 is CASSWGQGLSGNTEAFF. For the CDR3, the DNA is TGCGCCAGCAGCTGGGGACAGGGCCTCTCTGGAAACACTGAAGCTTTCTTT. The J gene is TRBJ1-1, the V gene TRBV5-1; 9 bases match TRBD1. This CDR3 has 17 amino acids. J was trimmed by 2 bases and V by 3 bases; bases with no gene match: 11. Germline values: CDR1 SGHRS, CDR2 YFSETQ.